These 17 T cell receptor beta chains originate from one sample sequenced in a study of shared clonotypes between healthy human individuals. Profiled with immunoSEQ multiplex PCR; TCRdb holds only in-frame clones, not every one. The sample holds about 800,000 clones, around 96% seen once. CD45RO-negative, CCR7-positively selected cells formed the naive CD8 fraction, excluding terminally differentiated effector memory CD45RA+ cells. Sequencing input: naive CD8+ T cells sorted from blood. The receptors were sampled from a young man in good health.

The rearrangement uses TRBV28 and TRBJ2-7; 12 bases match TRBD2. Per germline, CDR1 MDHEN and CDR2 SYDVKM. The CDR3 length is 18 residues. Trimming at V came to 7 bases and at J to 1 base, leaving 14 bases not matched to a gene. Here the CDR3 DNA reads TGTGCCAGCAAAGAGGGGGTACTAGCGGGAGGTTCATCCTACGAGCAGTACTTC. It encodes CASKEGVLAGGSSYEQYF.

CDR3 sequence: CASSITPREMNTEAFF. The DNA for the CDR3 is TGTGCCAGCAGTATCACCCCTAGAGAGATGAACACTGAAGCTTTCTTT. The J gene is TRBJ1-1, the V gene TRBV2, with no clear D. The length of the CDR3 is 16 residues. Germline V CDR1 and CDR2: SNHLY, FYNNEI. V lost 5 bases, J lost 0 bases, and 16 bases lay in between.

This chain uses TRBV10-2 with TRBJ2-1, with a weak D call TRBD2 (5 bases). The CDR3 has 13 amino acids. The V and J ends lost 7 bases and 4 bases respectively, with 11 bases between them. Germline CDR1 WSHSY, CDR2 SAAADI. CDR3 amino acids: CASIDYSYNEQFF. The CDR3 region has the DNA TGCGCCAGCATCGACTACAGTTACAATGAGCAGTTCTTC.

This chain uses TRBV9 with TRBJ2-7; 11 bases are a match to TRBD2. The CDR3 contains 15 residues. Germline CDR1 and CDR2: SGDLS and YYNGEE. V lost 3 bases, J lost 1 base, and 3 bases stayed unmatched. DNA of the CDR3: TGTGCCAGCAGCGAGGGGACTAGCGGATCCTACGAGCAGTACTTC. It codes for CASSEGTSGSYEQYF.

The J gene is TRBJ2-2, the V gene TRBV7-6; perhaps TRBD2 as D (6 bases). The CDR3 contains 18 residues. Germline V gives CDR1 SGHVS, CDR2 FNYEAQ. Trimming took off 1 base at V and 0 bases at J, with 15 bases between the two ends. CDR3 DNA: TGTGCCAGCAGCTTAGAATCCGGACTAAGATCGAACACCGGGGAGCTGTTTTTT. It codes for CASSLESGLRSNTGELFF.

V gene TRBV7-9 combines with J gene TRBJ2-2, with 7 bases fitting TRBD1. This CDR3 has 16 amino acids. Trimming cost V 4 bases and J 0 bases; bases outside gene matches: 5. Germline lookup yields CDR1 SEHNR and CDR2 FQNEAQ (reference sequence). CDR3 DNA: TGTGCCAGCAGCTACAGACAGGGAACGAACACCGGGGAGCTGTTTTTT. It yields the protein CASSYRQGTNTGELFF.

The J gene is TRBJ2-7, the V gene TRBV28; 7 bases line up with TRBD2. The CDR3 length is 12 residues. Germline CDR1 reads MDHEN; CDR2 reads SYDVKM. Trimming took 9 bases from V and 1 from J; bases not matched to a gene: 3. For the CDR3, the DNA is TGTGCCAGTGTAGCGGGTTCCTACGAGCAGTACTTC. It yields the protein CASVAGSYEQYF.

Here the CDR3 DNA reads TGTGCCAGCAGCTTGGGGACAGAGGAGCAGTACTTC. It translates to CASSLGTEEQYF. The rearrangement links TRBV5-8 to TRBJ2-7, with D possibly matching TRBD1 (6 bases). The CDR3 runs to 12 residues. Trimming stripped 0 bases from V and 7 bases from J, with 8 bases between. Germline CDR1 and CDR2: SGHTS and YDEGEE.

The chain is built from TRBV27 and TRBJ2-6; no clear D gene. There are 14 residues in the CDR3. CDR1 MNHEY and CDR2 SMNVEV come from the germline V gene (reference sequence). V was shortened by 5 bases and J by 0 bases, with 5 bases between the two germline ends. Here the CDR3 reads CASSPRSGANVLTF. CDR3 coding DNA: TGTGCCAGCAGTCCGCGCTCTGGGGCCAACGTCCTGACTTTC.

V gene TRBV5-1 combines with J gene TRBJ2-2; the D is unclear. The germline gives CDR1 SGHRS, CDR2 YFSETQ. The CDR3 totals 14 residues. Trimming took 7 bases from V and 0 from J, leaving 10 bases between them. The CDR3 bases are TGCGCCAGCGGCGAACTGACGAACACCGGGGAGCTGTTTTTT. This translates into CASGELTNTGELFF.

This clone was seen a single time. The rearrangement links TRBV5-8 to TRBJ2-7; TRBD1 agrees at 9 bases. Germline assignment: CDR1 SGHTS and CDR2 YDEGEE. After removal of 4 bases from V and 7 bases from J, the junction contained 18 bases not matched to a gene. The CDR3 has 17 amino acids. The chain's CDR3 is CASSRGQGTVRLGEQYF. CDR3 DNA sequence: TGTGCCAGCAGCCGTGGACAGGGGACGGTAAGGCTTGGGGAGCAGTACTTC.

V usage is TRBV5-1 and J usage is TRBJ2-3; TRBD1 might be the D (6 bases). From germline, CDR1 is SGHRS and CDR2 YFSETQ. This CDR3 region has 14 residues. V lost 4 bases and J 2 bases, leaving 11 bases between the germline ends. Here the CDR3 reads CASSGGLYTDTQYF. The CDR3 DNA follows: TGCGCCAGCAGCGGGGGCCTGTACACAGATACGCAGTATTTT. The full variable domain, completed using reference TRBV5-1 and TRBJ2-3, is KAGVTQTPRYLIKTRGQQVTLSCSPISGHRSVSWYQQTPGQGLQFLFEYFSETQRNKGNFPGRFSGRQFSNSRSEMNVSTLELGDSALYLCASSGGLYTDTQYFGPGTRLTVL.

The V call is TRBV28, the J call TRBJ2-2, with D unclear. Deletions cut 3 bases from V and 5 bases from J, with 13 bases between. Looked up from germline, CDR1 is MDHEN and CDR2 is SYDVKM. There are 15 residues in the CDR3. The CDR3 reads CASSFSLDETGELFF. For the CDR3, the DNA is TGTGCCAGCAGTTTTTCGCTCGACGAAACCGGGGAGCTGTTTTTT.

The V gene is TRBV28, the J gene TRBJ2-1; 7 positions agree with TRBD2. J was trimmed by 0 bases and V by 2 bases; bases with no gene match: 4. Germline CDR1 and CDR2: MDHEN and SYDVKM. This CDR3 has 16 residues. CDR3 residues: CASSLQRGSSYNEQFF. CDR3 in DNA: TGTGCCAGCAGTTTACAGCGGGGAAGCTCCTACAATGAGCAGTTCTTC.

This chain uses TRBV11-2 with TRBJ2-3; 10 nucleotides match TRBD2. This CDR3 has 16 amino acids. Germline loops: CDR1 SGHAT, CDR2 FQNNGV. After removal of 4 bases from V and 3 bases from J, the junction contained 7 bases not matched to a gene. The CDR3: CASSSSSGSFTDTQYF. In nucleotides, the CDR3 is TGTGCCAGCAGCTCCTCTAGCGGGAGCTTTACAGATACGCAGTATTTT.

The chain has TRBV7-9 and TRBJ2-2, with D perhaps matching TRBD1 or TRBD2 (5 bases each). CDR3 length equals 15 residues. Germline lookup yields CDR1 SEHNR and CDR2 FQNEAQ (reference sequence). V was cut by 6 bases and J by 3 bases, with 14 bases left in between. CDR3 coding DNA: TGTGCCAGCAGAACCGGGACCCAGTACACCGGGGAGCTGTTTTTT. Residues: CASRTGTQYTGELFF.

This chain links TRBV9 with TRBJ1-2; TRBD1 is a possible D gene (6 bases). V was clipped by 4 bases and J by 12 bases, with 16 bases between them. In germline, CDR1 is SGDLS, CDR2 YYNGEE. The CDR3 consists of 12 residues. CDR3 loop: CASSPRTEKNTF. CDR3 nucleotides: TGTGCCAGCAGCCCCAGGACAGAAAAGAACACCTTC.